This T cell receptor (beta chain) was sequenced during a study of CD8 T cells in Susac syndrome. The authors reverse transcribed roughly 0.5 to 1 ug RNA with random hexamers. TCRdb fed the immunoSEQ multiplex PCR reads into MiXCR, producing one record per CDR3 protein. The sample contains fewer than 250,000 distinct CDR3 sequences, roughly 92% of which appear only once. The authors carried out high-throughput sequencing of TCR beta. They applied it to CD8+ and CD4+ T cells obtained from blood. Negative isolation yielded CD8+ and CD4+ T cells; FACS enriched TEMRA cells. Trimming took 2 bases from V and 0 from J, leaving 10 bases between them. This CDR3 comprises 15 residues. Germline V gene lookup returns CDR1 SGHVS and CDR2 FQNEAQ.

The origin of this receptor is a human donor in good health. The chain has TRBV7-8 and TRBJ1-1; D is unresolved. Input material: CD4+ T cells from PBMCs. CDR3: CASSLFRGMNTEAFF. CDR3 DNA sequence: TGTGCCAGCAGCTTATTCCGTGGCATGAACACTGAAGCTTTCTTT.